This T cell receptor beta chain originates from a study of T cell changes during pregnancy in multiple sclerosis. Germline V gives CDR1 SGHTA, CDR2 FQGNSA. J lost 0 bases, V lost 5 bases, and 2 bases had no gene match. The length of the CDR3 is 15 residues. Produced via immunoSEQ multiplex PCR; TCRdb's table is partial and in-frame only. This table holds 65,000 to 90,000 clones, roughly nine tenths found once. The starting material was PBMCs, obtained in the first trimester of pregnancy. The V and J genes are TRBV7-2 and TRBJ2-2; 8 nucleotides align to TRBD2. This sequence originates from a female donor in good health, serving as a control in a pregnancy study. Some clones in this sample may be carry-over from other donors' samples. The CDR3 region is CASSLGLANTGELFF. DNA for the CDR3: TGTGCCAGCAGCCTGGGACTAGCGAACACCGGGGAGCTGTTTTTT.